This entry lists 21 T cell receptor beta chains sequenced from one sample in a study of CD8 T cells in ankylosing spondylitis. Study observations and caveats: A motif of under ten highly homologous TCR beta variants was seen as apparently characteristic of ankylosing spondylitis blood.

TCRdb reanalysed the 5' RACE reads using MiXCR and keeps one entry per CDR3 protein. The repertoire holds 700,000 or so distinct CDR3 sequences, with about 20% as singletons. No antigen is known for these receptors. Sequenced input: blood, either unsorted or a sorted T cell fraction (not recorded which). Every receptor here comes from a male donor with ankylosing spondylitis.

This clonotype has ten or more counts. The CDR3 protein is CASPPGQKSTDTQYF. In nucleotides, the CDR3 is TGTGCCAGCCCCCCGGGACAGAAATCTACAGATACGCAGTATTTT. This rearrangement joins TRBV12-3 or TRBV12-4 to TRBJ2-3; 7 nucleotides agree with TRBD1. The CDR3 is 15 amino acids. With 8 bases clipped from V and 3 bases from J, the junction kept 11 bases outside the gene matches.

This chain uses TRBV9 with TRBJ2-4, with 9 bases that match TRBD1. The germline V gene encodes CDR1 SGDLS and CDR2 YYNGEE. V lost 3 bases to trimming and J lost 11 bases; unmatched junction nucleotides: 12. The CDR3 contains 15 residues. The chain's CDR3 is CASSATTGTGLVQYF. The DNA for the CDR3 is TGTGCCAGCAGCGCTACCACCGGGACAGGGCTCGTTCAGTACTTC. Full variable domain (remainder filled in from reference TRBV9 and TRBJ2-4): DSGVTQTPKHLITATGQRVTLRCSPRSGDLSVYWYQQSLDQGLQFLIQYYNGEERAKGNILERFSAQQFPDLHSELNLSSLELGDSALYFCASSATTGTGLVQYFGAGTRLSVL.

The chain employs TRBV12-3 or TRBV12-4 and TRBJ1-4, with D perhaps matching TRBD1 (5 bases). V was pared by 3 bases and J by 2 bases, with 13 bases between. The CDR3 runs to 16 residues. The CDR3 is CASSFGAGSTNEKLFF. CDR3 DNA sequence: TGTGCCAGCAGTTTTGGGGCCGGAAGTACTAATGAAAAACTGTTTTTT.

The chain joins TRBV7-9 to TRBJ2-5, with TRBD1 matching 11 bases. CDR3 length equals 16 residues. Germline V CDR1 and CDR2: SEHNR, FQNEAQ (reference sequence). J gave up 9 bases and V 4 bases, and 13 bases lay outside the gene matches. CDR3 loop: CASSSSGTGGFLAQYF. As DNA, the CDR3 is TGTGCCAGCAGCTCCTCCGGGACAGGGGGGTTTTTAGCCCAGTACTTC.

This clonotype was seen more than once but under ten times. This chain uses TRBV27 with TRBJ2-3; possibly TRBD1 or TRBD2 for D (6 bases each). This CDR3 has 14 residues. The V gene lost 4 bases and the J gene lost 1 base, with 9 bases spanning the gap. Germline V gives CDR1 MNHEY, CDR2 SMNVEV (reference sequence). In DNA form, the CDR3 reads TGTGCCAGCAGTTCGGGGGCACGCACAGATACGCAGTATTTT. Translating it yields CASSSGARTDTQYF.

In its sample, this clonotype was seen a few times. The rearrangement links TRBV28 to TRBJ2-3, with D maybe TRBD1 (5 bases). CDR1 is MDHEN and CDR2 is SYDVKM in the germline V gene. V shed 5 bases and J shed 2 bases, with 14 bases lying between them. CDR3 size: 15 residues. The CDR3 DNA reads as TGTGCCAGCAGTGTCCCCCCGACAGTCACAGATACGCAGTATTTT. Protein product: CASSVPPTVTDTQYF.

The rearrangement uses TRBV20-1 and TRBJ2-5; 10 positions match TRBD1. This CDR3 is built from 18 residues. Germline-derived CDR1 and CDR2 are DFQATT and SNEGSKA (reference sequence). The ends lost 4 bases at V and 1 base at J; junction bases unmatched: 15. CDR3 sequence (DNA): TGCAGTGCTATCCCTGGGACCCTGAGGGACAGGGGCCAAGAGACCCAGTACTTC. Translating gives CSAIPGTLRDRGQETQYF.

This clonotype was seen a few times. The chain recombines TRBV27 with TRBJ2-1; no clear D. Trimming took off 5 bases at V and 4 bases at J, with 9 bases between the two ends. CDR1 MNHEY and CDR2 SMNVEV come from the germline V gene (reference sequence). The CDR3 spans 13 residues. This CDR3 is CASSRFQYNEQFF. In DNA form, the CDR3 reads TGTGCCAGCAGTAGATTTCAGTACAATGAGCAGTTCTTC.

The chain recombines TRBV20-1 with TRBJ2-1, with 8 positions matching TRBD2. Losses at the gene ends were 6 bases for V and 3 bases for J; bases not matched to a gene: 7. The CDR3 length is 14 residues. Germline CDR1 and CDR2: DFQATT and SNEGSKA (reference sequence). The CDR3 loop reads CSAQAGAYYNEQFF. The CDR3 bases are TGCAGTGCCCAAGCGGGAGCCTACTACAATGAGCAGTTCTTC.

CDR3: CASSLGTEKLFF. The CDR3 DNA is TGTGCCAGCAGCTTAGGGACTGAAAAACTGTTTTTT. This chain uses TRBV7-9 with TRBJ1-4; D is unresolved. The germline CDR1 and CDR2 sequences are SEHNR and FQNEAQ (reference sequence). The CDR3 is 12 residues long. The germline V and J ends were trimmed by 1 base and 7 bases, with 4 bases remaining between them.

The chain couples TRBV7-9 to TRBJ2-5, with 8 bases matching TRBD1. The CDR3 extends over 16 amino acids. Germline lookup yields CDR1 SEHNR and CDR2 FQNEAQ (reference sequence). Unmatched junction bases numbered 7, after V lost 2 bases and J lost 2 bases. The chain's CDR3 is CASSLTTGGPQETQYF. The CDR3 DNA is TGTGCCAGCAGCTTAACCACAGGGGGGCCACAAGAGACCCAGTACTTC.

The chain recombines TRBV15 with TRBJ2-1; the D is unclear. The CDR3 totals 14 residues. Germline-derived CDR1 and CDR2 are LNHNV and YYDKDF (reference sequence). The ends were cut back, 0 bases at V and 7 bases at J, with 10 bases in the middle. CDR3 sequence (DNA): TGTGCCACCAGCAGAGAGGAAGAAACGAATGAGCAGTTCTTC. Its translation: CATSREEETNEQFF.

This clonotype occurred a few times. This rearrangement joins TRBV5-1 to TRBJ1-1; D gene uncertain. Germline-derived CDR1 and CDR2 are SGHRS and YFSETQ. CDR3 length equals 15 residues. Trimming cost V 4 bases and J 2 bases, with 15 bases left between them. The CDR3 DNA sequence: TGCGCCAGCAGCCTCCAACCCGGGAGTAACACTGAAGCTTTCTTT. Translated, it gives CASSLQPGSNTEAFF.

This clonotype came up a few times. The chain combines TRBV27 with TRBJ2-1; 9 nucleotides match TRBD1. This CDR3 contains 17 residues. The V and J ends lost 1 base and 0 bases, in that order; junction bases with no gene match: 4. CDR1 is MNHEY, CDR2 SMNVEV, per germline (reference sequence). The CDR3 bases are TGTGCCAGCAGTTTATACCCGACAGGGGGCTCCTACAATGAGCAGTTCTTC. The encoded protein is CASSLYPTGGSYNEQFF.

The chain is built from TRBV27 and TRBJ2-7; no reliable D call. The CDR3 spans 13 residues. The V and J ends lost 6 bases and 2 bases respectively, with 11 bases between them. Germline V CDR1 and CDR2: MNHEY, SMNVEV (reference sequence). This CDR3 is CASRGPNTYEQYF. CDR3 nucleotide sequence: TGTGCCAGCAGAGGGCCCAATACCTACGAGCAGTACTTC.

V gene TRBV7-9 combines with J gene TRBJ1-1; 8 nucleotides align to TRBD1. With 5 bases clipped from V and 4 bases from J, the junction kept 12 bases outside the gene matches. The CDR3 is made up of 16 amino acids. From germline, CDR1 is SEHNR and CDR2 FQNEAQ (reference sequence). The CDR3 DNA sequence: TGTGCCAGCAGCCTCGATCACGGACAGGGCGGCACTGAAGCTTTCTTT. It codes for CASSLDHGQGGTEAFF.

V and J are TRBV7-2 and TRBJ1-2; D remains ambiguous. The CDR3 length is 15 residues. Trimming left V 5 bases short and J 6 bases short, with 19 bases between. The germline CDR1 and CDR2 sequences are SGHTA and FQGNSA. CDR3 nucleotide sequence: TGTGCCAGCAGCCTCGATGTGCCTACCTCCCATGGCTACACCTTC. Translating it yields CASSLDVPTSHGYTF.

V gene TRBV20-1 combines with J gene TRBJ2-3, with 10 bases lining up with TRBD2. Trimming took 0 bases from V and 2 from J; bases not matched to a gene: 11. Per the germline V gene, CDR1 is DFQATT and CDR2 is SNEGSKA (reference sequence). The CDR3 length is 18 residues. The CDR3 region has the DNA TGCAGTGCTAGAGATCAGGATTTACTAGCGGGAATCACAGATACGCAGTATTTT. This codes for CSARDQDLLAGITDTQYF.

This clonotype appeared many times. The genes are TRBV12-3 or TRBV12-4 and TRBJ1-1; D is uncertain. The CDR3 length is 13 residues. V was cut by 4 bases and J by 5 bases, with 11 bases left in between. The CDR3 DNA sequence: TGTGCCAGCAGTTCCCTCCGAGGGACTGAAGCTTTCTTT. Translation: CASSSLRGTEAFF.

CDR3 sequence reads: CASSEARRNTEAFF. CDR3 sequence (DNA): TGTGCCAGCAGTGAAGCGAGGAGGAACACTGAAGCTTTCTTT. The gene calls are TRBV6-1 and TRBJ1-1; no clear D gene. This CDR3 has 14 amino acids. V dropped 0 bases and J dropped 1 base, with 6 bases sitting between them. Germline V lookup: CDR1 MNHNS, CDR2 SASEGT.

This clonotype was detected a few times. The rearrangement links TRBV27 to TRBJ1-5, with TRBD1 identical over 10 bases. The V gene's germline CDR1 is MNHEY and CDR2 SMNVEV (reference sequence). The CDR3 covers 16 residues. With 4 bases clipped from V and 2 bases from J, the junction kept 5 bases outside the gene matches. The CDR3: CASSSTGGWGNQPQHF. The CDR3 DNA follows: TGTGCCAGCAGTTCGACAGGGGGCTGGGGCAATCAGCCCCAGCATTTT.